The TCR beta chain described here comes from a study of blood T cell repertoires in COVID-19. About the research overall: COVID-19 samples collected from the United States, Italy and Spain covered acute and convalescent phases. Sources were T cells, B-cell-depleted T cells, or PBMCs; the material itself was cDNA or gDNA.

The CDR3 is made up of 13 amino acids. The junction had 2 bases not matched to a gene; V was cut back by 4 bases and J by 14 bases. In the original processing: How many nucleated cells were present was estimated from reference gene primer amplification. Libraries were prepared by immunoSEQ multiplex PCR; TCRdb keeps only in-frame clonotypes and omits some of them. For V, J and clone size, that table is used; D and trimming come from the DNA. This repertoire shows over 100,000 clones, roughly 80% found once; its top ten account for roughly 4.4%. The rearrangement joins TRBV12-3 or TRBV12-4 to TRBJ2-1; 16 nucleotides match TRBD2. The TCR sequence derives from a human donor in a cohort sampled during active COVID-19. Sample: peripheral blood. This CDR3 reads CASSWGLAGGEFF. The DNA of the CDR3 is TGTGCCAGCAGTTGGGGACTAGCGGGGGGGGAGTTCTTC.